This TCR beta chain was obtained from a study of Graves' ophthalmopathy and Graves' hyperthyroidism. The CDR3 has 19 residues. V shed 0 bases, J shed 5 bases, and the junction held 12 bases outside the gene matches. Germline-derived CDR1 and CDR2 are SGHDN and FVKESK. RNA served as the template for amplifying TCR beta CDR3 regions. Second-round multiplex PCR followed a first-round RT-PCR using HTBI primers. TCRdb itself ran the multiplex PCR reads through MiXCR, one entry per CDR3 protein. The sample yields nearly 400,000 distinct CDR3 sequences, about 18% seen once. Sampling approximately 10 ml of fresh peripheral blood provided the PBMCs. This clonotype was seen repeatedly, ten times or more.

The sample was peripheral blood. The chain carries TRBV14 and TRBJ1-6; TRBD1 aligns across 8 bases. This sequence was found in a woman aged 18-29 years with Graves' ophthalmopathy. The CDR3 sequence: CASSQDWTGQDTHNSPLHF. In nucleotides, the CDR3 is TGTGCCAGCAGCCAAGACTGGACAGGGCAAGACACCCATAATTCACCCCTCCACTTT.